This passage covers 9 T cell receptor beta chains from one sample sequenced in a study of blood T cell repertoires in COVID-19. Generated by immunoSEQ multiplex PCR, the TCRdb table keeps only in-frame clones and is missing some. The profile covers hundreds of thousands of clones, with 83% appearing a single time and about 4.8% taken by the ten largest. Material for sequencing was PBMCs or T cells enriched from blood (not recorded which). The receptor set was obtained from a woman aged 45-60 years who had been exposed to COVID-19.

The chain carries TRBV15 and TRBJ1-4, with TRBD1 matching over 7 bases. This CDR3 comprises 14 residues. With V trimmed by 4 bases and J by 5 bases, 4 bases remained unmatched. Looked up from germline, CDR1 is LNHNV and CDR2 is YYDKDF (reference sequence). As DNA, the CDR3 is TGTGCCACCAGCACGGGACAGCCGAATGAAAAACTGTTTTTT. Translating it yields CATSTGQPNEKLFF.

The chain joins TRBV23-1 to TRBJ2-1; D may be TRBD2 (6 bases). TRBV23-1 is filed as an ORF, its function uncertain. The germline V and J ends were trimmed by 3 bases and 4 bases, with 16 bases remaining between them. The CDR3 totals 16 residues. Written as DNA, the CDR3 is TGCGCCAGCAGTCAGTGGGAAAGGGGACTTTACAATGAGCAGTTCTTC. Translation: CASSQWERGLYNEQFF.

The genes are TRBV30 and TRBJ1-4, with 10 bases fitting TRBD1. This CDR3 has 17 residues. V shed 3 bases and J 8 bases; nucleotides not matched to a gene: 15. Germline-derived CDR1 and CDR2 are GTSNPN and SVGIG (reference sequence). CDR3 DNA: TGTGCCTGGAGCCTCGGGACAGGGGTTCTACCGGGGGAAAAACTGTTTTTT. Translating it yields CAWSLGTGVLPGEKLFF.

This clone was found once. The V call is TRBV5-1, the J call TRBJ2-5, with TRBD2 matching 13 bases. V trimming: 3 bases; J trimming: 1 base; junction bases outside the gene matches: 6. CDR3 size: 17 residues. Looked up from germline, CDR1 is SGHRS and CDR2 is YFSETQ. CDR3 region: CASSSSGLAGVQETQYF. Here the CDR3 DNA reads TGCGCCAGCAGCTCGTCCGGACTAGCGGGGGTCCAAGAGACCCAGTACTTC.

The rearrangement joins TRBV3-1 (or the pseudogene TRBV3-2) to TRBJ1-1, with 7 nucleotides matching TRBD1. Germline V CDR1 and CDR2: LGHDT, YNNKEL (reference sequence). V dropped 1 base and J dropped 6; count of bases not matched to a gene: 5. The CDR3 has 14 amino acids. The CDR3 sequence: CASSQADRMSEAFF. CDR3 in DNA: TGTGCCAGCAGCCAAGCGGACAGGATGTCTGAAGCTTTCTTT.

The rearrangement uses TRBV2 and TRBJ1-2; TRBD1 is a possible D gene (6 bases). The V end was cut by 8 bases, the J end by 5 bases, with 12 bases between. CDR3 length equals 12 residues. The V gene's germline CDR1 is SNHLY and CDR2 FYNNEI. The CDR3 is CASRTGIYGYTF. The CDR3 bases are TGTGCCAGCCGCACAGGGATTTATGGCTACACCTTC.

The J gene is TRBJ2-3, the V gene TRBV19; unclear D gene. V gave up 5 bases and J gave up 7 bases, with 19 bases separating them. This CDR3 comprises 15 residues. In germline, CDR1 is LNHDA, CDR2 SQIVND (reference sequence). CDR3 residues: CASSDIPYPGNTQYF. In nucleotides, the CDR3 is TGTGCCAGTAGTGACATCCCATACCCTGGAAATACGCAGTATTTT.

This chain joins TRBV7-8 and TRBJ2-2; D possibly corresponds to TRBD1 (6 bases). Trimming removed 5 bases at V and 8 bases at J, with 18 bases between. The V gene's germline CDR1 is SGHVS and CDR2 FQNEAQ. The length of the CDR3 is 15 residues. CDR3 protein: CASSLQGRGRGELFF. CDR3 sequence (DNA): TGTGCCAGCAGCCTACAGGGCAGGGGTAGGGGGGAGCTGTTTTTT.

The sample holds a few counts of this clone. The V gene is TRBV4-3, the J gene TRBJ1-2; D possibly corresponds to TRBD1 (6 bases). V lost 4 bases and J lost 7, with 13 bases in between. The CDR3 runs 13 residues. Germline loops: CDR1 LGHNA, CDR2 YSLEER. The CDR3 DNA sequence: TGCGCCAGCAGCCCTCGACAGGAGAGTGGCTACACCTTC. Translating it yields CASSPRQESGYTF.